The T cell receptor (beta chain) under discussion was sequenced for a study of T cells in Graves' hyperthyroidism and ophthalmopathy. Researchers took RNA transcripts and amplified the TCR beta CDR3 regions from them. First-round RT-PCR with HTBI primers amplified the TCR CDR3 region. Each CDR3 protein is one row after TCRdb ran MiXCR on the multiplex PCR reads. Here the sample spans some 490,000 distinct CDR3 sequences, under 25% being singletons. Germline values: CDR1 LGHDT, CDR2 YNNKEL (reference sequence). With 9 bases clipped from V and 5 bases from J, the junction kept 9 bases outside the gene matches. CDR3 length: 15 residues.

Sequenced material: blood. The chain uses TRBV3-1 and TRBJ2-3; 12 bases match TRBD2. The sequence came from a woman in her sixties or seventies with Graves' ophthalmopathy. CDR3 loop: CARTVTSGGEDTQYF. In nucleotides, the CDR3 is TGTGCCAGAACGGTGACTAGCGGGGGAGAAGATACGCAGTATTTT.